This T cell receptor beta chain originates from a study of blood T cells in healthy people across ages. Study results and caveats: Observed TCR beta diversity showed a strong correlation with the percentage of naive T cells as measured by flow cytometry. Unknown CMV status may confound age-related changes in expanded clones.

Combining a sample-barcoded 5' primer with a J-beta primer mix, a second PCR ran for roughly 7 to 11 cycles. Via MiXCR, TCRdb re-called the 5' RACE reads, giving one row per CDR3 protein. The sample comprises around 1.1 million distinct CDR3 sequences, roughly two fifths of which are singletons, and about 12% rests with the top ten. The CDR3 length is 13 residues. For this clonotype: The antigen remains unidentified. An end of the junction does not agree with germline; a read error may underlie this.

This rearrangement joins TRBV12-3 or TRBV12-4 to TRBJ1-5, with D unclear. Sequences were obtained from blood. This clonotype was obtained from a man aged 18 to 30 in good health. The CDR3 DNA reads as TGTGCCAGCAGTTTGCAGCTCAATCGGCCCCAGCATTTT. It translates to CASSLQLNRPQHF.